This T cell receptor beta chain was documented in a study of CD8 T cells in Susac syndrome. Study-wide findings and caveats: Regarding the TCR sequencing and HLA analysis, the study admitted that a relatively small number of individuals were involved.

On this clonotype itself: Its antigen is unidentified.

J gave up 5 bases and V 0 bases, and 7 bases lay outside the gene matches. This CDR3 comprises 16 residues. CDR1 is DFQATT, CDR2 SNEGSKA, per germline (reference sequence). Random-hexamer reverse transcription was applied to about 0.45 to 1 ug RNA. TCRdb fed the immunoSEQ multiplex PCR reads into MiXCR, producing one record per CDR3 protein. The table has roughly 300,000 distinct CDR3 sequences, about 85% seen once; the top ten hold over 0.09%. TCR beta from blood CD8+ and CD4+ T cells was sequenced. Negative magnetic isolation gave CD8+ and CD4+ cells; FACS enriched CD8+ TEMRA. Sequences were obtained from CD8+ T cells from PBMCs. This clonotype was sampled from a human donor with multiple sclerosis. The chain employs TRBV20-1 and TRBJ2-2; 9 nucleotides align to TRBD1. The CDR3, as DNA: TGCAGTGCTAGAGATGTGGGGACAGGGAGGACCGGGGAGCTGTTTTTT. This gives the protein CSARDVGTGRTGELFF.